This T cell receptor (beta chain) was documented in a study of blood T cell repertoires in COVID-19. TCRdb's copy holds only in-frame clones and misses some; the assay was immunoSEQ multiplex PCR. The sample lists 43,000 or so clones, approximately 80% occurring once. This clone qualifies as medium-sized (0.01 to 0.1%). Germline V gives CDR1 SGHVS, CDR2 FQNEAQ. This CDR3 is 14 amino acids long. V dropped 5 bases and J dropped 5; count of bases not matched to a gene: 8. This TCR was sampled from a woman in her fifties or sixties with acute or convalescent COVID-19. Input material: peripheral blood. This chain joins TRBV7-8 and TRBJ1-1; TRBD1 matches 7 bases. The CDR3 DNA reads as TGTGCCAGCAGCACGGACAGGTATCATACTGAAGCTTTCTTT. The encoded protein is CASSTDRYHTEAFF.